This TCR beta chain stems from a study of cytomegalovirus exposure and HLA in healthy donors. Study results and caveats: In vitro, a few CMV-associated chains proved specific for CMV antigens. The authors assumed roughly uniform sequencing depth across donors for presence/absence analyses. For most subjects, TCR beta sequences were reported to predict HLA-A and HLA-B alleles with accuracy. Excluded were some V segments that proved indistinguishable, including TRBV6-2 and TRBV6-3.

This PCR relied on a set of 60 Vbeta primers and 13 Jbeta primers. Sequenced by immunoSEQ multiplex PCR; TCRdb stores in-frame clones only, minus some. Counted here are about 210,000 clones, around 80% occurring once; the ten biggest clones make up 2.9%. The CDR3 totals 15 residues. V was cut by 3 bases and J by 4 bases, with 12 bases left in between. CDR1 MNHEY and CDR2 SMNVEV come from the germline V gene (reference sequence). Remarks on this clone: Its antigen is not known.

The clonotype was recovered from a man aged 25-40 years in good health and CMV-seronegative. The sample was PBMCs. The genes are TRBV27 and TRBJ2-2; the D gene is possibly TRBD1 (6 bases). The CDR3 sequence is CASSFYRAGTGELFF. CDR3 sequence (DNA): TGTGCCAGCAGTTTCTACAGGGCCGGCACCGGGGAGCTGTTTTTT.